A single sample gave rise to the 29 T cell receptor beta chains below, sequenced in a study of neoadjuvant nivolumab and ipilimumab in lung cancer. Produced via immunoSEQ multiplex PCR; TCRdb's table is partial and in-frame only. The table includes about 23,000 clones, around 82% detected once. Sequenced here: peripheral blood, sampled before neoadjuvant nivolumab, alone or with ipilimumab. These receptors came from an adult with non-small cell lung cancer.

CDR3 sequence reads: CSAGRGGTQYF. DNA of the CDR3: TGCAGCGCGGGTAGGGGAGGGACCCAGTACTTC. This chain uses TRBV29-1 with TRBJ2-5, with D possibly being TRBD2 (6 bases). Trimming pared 7 bases from V and 7 bases from J, leaving 13 bases between. This CDR3 comprises 11 residues. Looked up from germline, CDR1 is SQVTM and CDR2 is ANQGSEA.

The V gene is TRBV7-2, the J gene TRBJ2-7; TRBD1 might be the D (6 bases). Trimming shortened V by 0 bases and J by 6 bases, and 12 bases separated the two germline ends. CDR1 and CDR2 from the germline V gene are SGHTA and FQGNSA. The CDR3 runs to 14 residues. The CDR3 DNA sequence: TGTGCCAGCAGCTTAGCGAGAGGACAGTCCGAGCAGTACTTC. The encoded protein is CASSLARGQSEQYF.

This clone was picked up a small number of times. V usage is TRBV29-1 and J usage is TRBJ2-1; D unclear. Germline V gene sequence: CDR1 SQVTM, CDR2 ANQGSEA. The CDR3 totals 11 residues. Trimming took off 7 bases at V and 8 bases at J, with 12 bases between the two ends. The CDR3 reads CSASYGYEQFF. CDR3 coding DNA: TGCAGCGCCTCTTACGGCTATGAGCAGTTCTTC.

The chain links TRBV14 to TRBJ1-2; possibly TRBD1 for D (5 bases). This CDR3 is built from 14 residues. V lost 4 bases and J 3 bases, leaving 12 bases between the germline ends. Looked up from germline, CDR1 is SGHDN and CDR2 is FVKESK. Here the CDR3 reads CASSPLGPHYGYTF. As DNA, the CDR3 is TGTGCCAGCAGCCCACTGGGACCGCACTATGGCTACACCTTC.

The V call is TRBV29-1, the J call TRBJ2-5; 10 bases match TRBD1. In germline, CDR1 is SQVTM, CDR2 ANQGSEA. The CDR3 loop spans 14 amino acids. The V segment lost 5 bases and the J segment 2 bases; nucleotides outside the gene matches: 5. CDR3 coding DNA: TGCAGCGTTCGGGACAGGGGATATCAAGAGACCCAGTACTTC. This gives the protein CSVRDRGYQETQYF.

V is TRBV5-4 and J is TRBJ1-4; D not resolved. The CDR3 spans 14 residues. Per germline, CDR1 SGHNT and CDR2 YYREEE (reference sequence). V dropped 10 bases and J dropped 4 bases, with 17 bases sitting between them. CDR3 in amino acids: CAGNAGGSNEKLFF. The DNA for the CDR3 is TGTGCCGGAAATGCTGGAGGCAGTAATGAAAAACTGTTTTTT.

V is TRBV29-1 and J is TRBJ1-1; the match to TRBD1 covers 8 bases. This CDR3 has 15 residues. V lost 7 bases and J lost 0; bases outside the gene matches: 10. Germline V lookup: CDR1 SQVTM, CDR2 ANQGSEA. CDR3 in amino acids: CSGDRGWGMNTEAFF. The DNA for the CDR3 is TGCAGCGGAGACAGGGGATGGGGGATGAACACTGAAGCTTTCTTT.

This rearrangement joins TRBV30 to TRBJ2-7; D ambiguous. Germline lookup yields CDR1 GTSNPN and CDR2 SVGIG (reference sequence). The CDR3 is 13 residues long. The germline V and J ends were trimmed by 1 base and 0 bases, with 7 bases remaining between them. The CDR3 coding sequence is TGTGCCTGGAGTGACTCGTACTCCTACGAGCAGTACTTC. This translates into CAWSDSYSYEQYF.

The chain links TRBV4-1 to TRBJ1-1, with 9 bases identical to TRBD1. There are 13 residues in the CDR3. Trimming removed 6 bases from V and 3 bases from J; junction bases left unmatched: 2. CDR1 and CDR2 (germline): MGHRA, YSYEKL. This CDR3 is CASSRQGDTEAFF. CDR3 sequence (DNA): TGCGCCAGCAGTCGACAGGGGGACACTGAAGCTTTCTTT.

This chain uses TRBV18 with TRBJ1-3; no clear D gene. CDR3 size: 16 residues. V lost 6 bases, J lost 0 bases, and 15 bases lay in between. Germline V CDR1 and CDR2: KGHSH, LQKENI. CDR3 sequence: CASSSAGANSGNTIYF. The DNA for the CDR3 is TGTGCCAGCTCGTCTGCAGGCGCCAACTCTGGAAACACCATATATTTT.

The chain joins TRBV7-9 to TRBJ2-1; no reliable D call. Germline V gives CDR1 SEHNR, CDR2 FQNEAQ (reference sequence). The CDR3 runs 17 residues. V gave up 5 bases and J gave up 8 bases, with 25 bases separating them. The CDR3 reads CASSLNRQAGVAYEQFF. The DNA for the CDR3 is TGTGCCAGCAGCCTTAATAGGCAAGCTGGGGTAGCTTATGAGCAGTTCTTC.

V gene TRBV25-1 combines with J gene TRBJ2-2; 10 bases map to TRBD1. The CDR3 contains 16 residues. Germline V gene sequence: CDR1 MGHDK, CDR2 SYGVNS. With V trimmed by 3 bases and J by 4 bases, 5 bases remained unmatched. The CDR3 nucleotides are TGTGCCAGCAGTGACCGTCGACAGGGGGCCACCGGGGAGCTGTTTTTT. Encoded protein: CASSDRRQGATGELFF.

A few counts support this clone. DNA for the CDR3: TGTGCCAGTAGTATGCGGACCTATGGCTACACCTTC. Its translation is CASSMRTYGYTF. The chain links TRBV19 to TRBJ1-2; the D is unclear. V was clipped by 3 bases and J by 4 bases, with 6 bases between them. The CDR3 is made up of 12 amino acids. Per the germline V gene, CDR1 is LNHDA and CDR2 is SQIVND (reference sequence).

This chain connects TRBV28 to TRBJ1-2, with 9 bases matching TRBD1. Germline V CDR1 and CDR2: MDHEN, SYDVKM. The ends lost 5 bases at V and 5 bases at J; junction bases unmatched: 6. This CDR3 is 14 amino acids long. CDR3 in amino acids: CASSEGQGVYGYTF. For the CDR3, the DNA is TGTGCCAGCAGTGAGGGACAGGGAGTGTATGGCTACACCTTC.

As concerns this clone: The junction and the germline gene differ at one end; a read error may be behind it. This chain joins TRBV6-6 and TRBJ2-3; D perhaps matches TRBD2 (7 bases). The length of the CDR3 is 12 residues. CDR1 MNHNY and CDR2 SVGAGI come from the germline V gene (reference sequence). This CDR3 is CASRAEGTKGDF. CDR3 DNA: TGTGCCAGCAGGGCGGAGGGGACTAAGGGGGATTTT.

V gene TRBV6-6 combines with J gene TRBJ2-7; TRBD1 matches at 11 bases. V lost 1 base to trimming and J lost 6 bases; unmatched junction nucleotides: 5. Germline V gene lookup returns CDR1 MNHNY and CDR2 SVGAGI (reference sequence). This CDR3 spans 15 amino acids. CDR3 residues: CASSYWDRGTGEQYF. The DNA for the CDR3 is TGTGCCAGCAGTTACTGGGACAGGGGGACCGGCGAGCAGTACTTC.

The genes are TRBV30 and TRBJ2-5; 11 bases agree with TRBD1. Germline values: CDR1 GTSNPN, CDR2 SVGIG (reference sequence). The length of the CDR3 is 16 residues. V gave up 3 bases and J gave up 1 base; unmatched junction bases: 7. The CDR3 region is CAWSATGTGGQETQYF. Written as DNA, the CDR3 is TGTGCCTGGAGCGCCACCGGGACAGGGGGCCAAGAGACCCAGTACTTC.

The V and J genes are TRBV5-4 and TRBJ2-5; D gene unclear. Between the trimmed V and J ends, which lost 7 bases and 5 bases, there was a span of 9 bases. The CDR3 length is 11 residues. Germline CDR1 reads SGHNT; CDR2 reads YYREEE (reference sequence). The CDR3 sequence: CASGSWETQYF. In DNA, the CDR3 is TGTGCCAGCGGTAGTTGGGAGACCCAGTACTTC.

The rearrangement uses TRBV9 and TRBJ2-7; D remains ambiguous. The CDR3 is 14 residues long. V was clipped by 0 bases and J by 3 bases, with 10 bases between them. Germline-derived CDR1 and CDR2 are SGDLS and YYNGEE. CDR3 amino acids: CASSVGIRDYEQYF. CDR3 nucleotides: TGTGCCAGCAGCGTAGGGATAAGGGACTACGAGCAGTACTTC.

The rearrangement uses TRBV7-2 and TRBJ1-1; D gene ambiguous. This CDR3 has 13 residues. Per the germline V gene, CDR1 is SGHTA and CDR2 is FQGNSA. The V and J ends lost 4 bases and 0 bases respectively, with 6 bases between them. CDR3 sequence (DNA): TGTGCCAGCAGCTCTCCAGTGAACACTGAAGCTTTCTTT. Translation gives CASSSPVNTEAFF.

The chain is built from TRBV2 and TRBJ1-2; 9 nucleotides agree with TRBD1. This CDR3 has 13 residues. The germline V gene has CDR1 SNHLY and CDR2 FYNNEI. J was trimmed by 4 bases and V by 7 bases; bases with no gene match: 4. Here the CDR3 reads CASTPTGGYGYTF. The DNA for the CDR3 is TGTGCCAGCACCCCGACAGGGGGCTATGGCTACACCTTC.

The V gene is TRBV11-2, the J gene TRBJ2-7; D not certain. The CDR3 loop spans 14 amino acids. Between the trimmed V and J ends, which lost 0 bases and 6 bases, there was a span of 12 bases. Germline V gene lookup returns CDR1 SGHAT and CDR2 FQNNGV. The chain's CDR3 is CASSLDLQLPEQYF. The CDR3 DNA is TGTGCCAGCAGCTTAGATCTACAGCTTCCCGAGCAGTACTTC.

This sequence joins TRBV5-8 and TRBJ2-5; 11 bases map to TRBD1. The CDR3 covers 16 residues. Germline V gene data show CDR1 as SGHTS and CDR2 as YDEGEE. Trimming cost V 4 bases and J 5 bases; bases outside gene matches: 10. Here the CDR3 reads CASSRHTGTGGETQYF. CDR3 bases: TGTGCCAGCAGCCGACATACCGGGACAGGGGGGGAGACCCAGTACTTC.

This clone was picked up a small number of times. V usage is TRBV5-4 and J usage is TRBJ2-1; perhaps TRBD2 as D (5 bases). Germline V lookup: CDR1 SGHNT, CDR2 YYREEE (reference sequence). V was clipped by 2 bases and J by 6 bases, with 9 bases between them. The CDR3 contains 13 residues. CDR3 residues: CASSFGVINEQFF. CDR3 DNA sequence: TGTGCCAGCAGCTTCGGGGTCATCAATGAGCAGTTCTTC. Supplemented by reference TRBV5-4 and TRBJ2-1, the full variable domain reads ETGVTQSPTHLIKTRGQQVTLRCSSQSGHNTVSWYQQALGQGPQFIFQYYREEENGRGNFPPRFSGLQFPNYSSELNVNALELDDSALYLCASSFGVINEQFFGPGTRLTVL.

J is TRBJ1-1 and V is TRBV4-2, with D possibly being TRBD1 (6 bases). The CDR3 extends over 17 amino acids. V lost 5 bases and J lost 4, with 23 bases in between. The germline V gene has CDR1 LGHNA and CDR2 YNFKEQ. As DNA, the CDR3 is TGTGCCAGCAGCTCCACGACAGGTCGCACCAGGGGCACTGAAGCTTTCTTT. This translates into CASSSTTGRTRGTEAFF.

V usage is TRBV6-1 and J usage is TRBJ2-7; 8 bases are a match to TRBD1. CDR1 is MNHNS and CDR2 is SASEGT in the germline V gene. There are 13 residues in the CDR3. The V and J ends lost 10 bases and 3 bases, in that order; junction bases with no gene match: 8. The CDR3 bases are TGTGCCACCCAGGGGGCGCTTGGCTACGAGCAGTACTTC. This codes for CATQGALGYEQYF.

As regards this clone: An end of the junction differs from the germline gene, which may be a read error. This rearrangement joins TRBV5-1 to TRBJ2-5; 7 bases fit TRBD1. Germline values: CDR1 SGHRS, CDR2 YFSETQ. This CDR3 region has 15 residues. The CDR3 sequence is CASSLDRGEQETQHF. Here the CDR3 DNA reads TGCGCCAGCAGCTTGGACAGGGGAGAGCAAGAGACCCAGCACTTC. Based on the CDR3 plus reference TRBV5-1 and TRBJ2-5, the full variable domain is KAGVTQTPRYLIKTRGQQVTLSCSPISGHRSVSWYQQTPGQGLQFLFEYFSETQRNKGNFPGRFSGRQFSNSRSEMNVSTLELGDSALYLCASSLDRGEQETQHFGPGTRLLVL.

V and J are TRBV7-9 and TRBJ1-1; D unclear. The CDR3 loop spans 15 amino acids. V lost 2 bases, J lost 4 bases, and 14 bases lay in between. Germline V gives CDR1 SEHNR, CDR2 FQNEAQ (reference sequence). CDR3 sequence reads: CASSLMGGEGTEAFF. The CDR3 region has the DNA TGTGCCAGCAGCTTAATGGGTGGGGAGGGCACTGAAGCTTTCTTT.

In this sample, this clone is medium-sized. The CDR3 coding sequence is TGTGCCAGCACTAGAAGGCTAGCCCACAATGAGCAGTTCTTC. This translates into CASTRRLAHNEQFF. The V gene is TRBV7-9, the J gene TRBJ2-1, with TRBD2 as a possible D gene (5 bases). V was cut by 7 bases and J by 5 bases, with 15 bases left in between. The CDR3 length is 14 residues. Germline CDR1 is SEHNR and CDR2 is FQNEAQ (reference sequence). The full variable domain, in which reference TRBV7-9 and TRBJ2-1 provide the parts outside the CDR3, is DTGVSQNPRHKITKRGQNVTFRCDPISEHNRLYWYRQTLGQGPEFLTYFQNEAQLEKSRLLSDRFSAERPKGSFSTLEIQRTEQGDSAMYLCASTRRLAHNEQFFGPGTRLTVL.